Presented here are 14 T cell receptor beta chains from one specimen sequenced in a study of blood T cell repertoires in COVID-19. TCRdb keeps only in-frame clones here, not all; method: immunoSEQ multiplex PCR. The sample includes 180,000 or so clones, approximately 83% of them seen just once. Sequencing used PBMCs or T cells enriched from blood (not recorded which). The receptor source for this set is a man aged 35-49 years who had recovered from COVID-19.

The gene calls are TRBV6-2 or TRBV6-3 and TRBJ1-3; D is unresolved. V dropped 5 bases and J dropped 5 bases, with 4 bases sitting between them. The V gene's germline CDR1 is MNHEY and CDR2 SVGEGT. This CDR3 has 11 amino acids. The CDR3 bases are TGTGCCAGCAGTCCCAGAAACACCATATATTTT. It specifies CASSPRNTIYF.

The chain joins TRBV6-2 or TRBV6-3 to TRBJ1-5; TRBD1 aligns across 8 bases. The trim removed 6 bases at V and 2 bases at J, leaving 9 bases unmatched. The V gene's germline CDR1 is MNHEY and CDR2 SVGEGT. The CDR3 consists of 16 residues. The CDR3 here is CASSPAGQGGNQPQHF. DNA for the CDR3: TGTGCCAGCAGCCCAGCCGGACAGGGAGGCAATCAGCCCCAGCATTTT.

This chain uses TRBV7-9 with TRBJ2-2; a possible D gene is TRBD2 (5 bases). V was clipped by 5 bases and J by 8 bases, with 30 bases between them. The V gene's germline CDR1 is SEHNR and CDR2 FQNEAQ (reference sequence). The CDR3 has 19 residues. The CDR3 reads CASSPQAGRQSQLGGELFF. The CDR3 DNA reads TGTGCCAGCAGCCCCCAGGCGGGCCGACAATCCCAACTAGGTGGGGAGCTGTTTTTT.

This rearrangement joins TRBV18 to TRBJ2-3; D possibly corresponds to TRBD1 (5 bases). V lost 1 base and J 2 bases, leaving 7 bases between the germline ends. This CDR3 has 14 residues. Germline lookup yields CDR1 KGHSH and CDR2 LQKENI. CDR3 in DNA: TGTGCCAGCTCACCACGACAGTACACAGATACGCAGTATTTT. Translation gives CASSPRQYTDTQYF.

The J gene is TRBJ1-2, the V gene TRBV10-3; D is perhaps TRBD1 (5 bases). This CDR3 has 13 amino acids. V dropped 4 bases and J dropped 7 bases, with 13 bases sitting between them. Germline lookup yields CDR1 ENHRY and CDR2 SYGVKD. CDR3 nucleotides: TGTGCCATCAGTGTGGTAGGGCAGGGTGGCTACACCTTC. It is translated as CAISVVGQGGYTF.

The chain links TRBV5-4 to TRBJ2-3, with 9 bases identical to TRBD2. The CDR3 runs 15 residues. CDR1 and CDR2 (germline): SGHNT, YYREEE (reference sequence). Losses at the gene ends were 5 bases for V and 1 base for J; bases not matched to a gene: 5. CDR3 DNA: TGTGCCAGCAGTCGCGGGGGGGCGGGCACAGATACGCAGTATTTT. Protein: CASSRGGAGTDTQYF. Full variable domain (outside the CDR3, taken from reference TRBV5-4 and TRBJ2-3): ETGVTQSPTHLIKTRGQQVTLRCSSQSGHNTVSWYQQALGQGPQFIFQYYREEENGRGNFPPRFSGLQFPNYSSELNVNALELDDSALYLCASSRGGAGTDTQYFGPGTRLTVL.

The chain uses TRBV18 and TRBJ2-5, with 11 nucleotides matching TRBD2. With V trimmed by 7 bases and J by 10 bases, 8 bases remained unmatched. CDR1 is KGHSH, CDR2 LQKENI, per germline. This CDR3 comprises 13 residues. The CDR3 loop is CASCLAGGPLQYF. CDR3 sequence (DNA): TGTGCCAGCTGCCTAGCGGGGGGCCCACTCCAGTACTTC.

The CDR3 region is CASSDGTDTDTQYF. CDR3 DNA sequence: TGTGCCAGCAGTGACGGAACAGACACAGATACGCAGTATTTT. The V and J genes are TRBV6-4 and TRBJ2-3, with D uncertain. The CDR3 is 14 residues long. The germline gives CDR1 MRHNA, CDR2 SNTAGT. Deletions cut 2 bases from V and 2 bases from J, with 8 bases between.

This sequence joins TRBV10-1 and TRBJ1-5, with D perhaps matching TRBD1 (5 bases). Germline V gives CDR1 WNHNN, CDR2 SYGVQD (reference sequence). V lost 4 bases to trimming and J lost 6 bases, with 10 bases between them. The CDR3 spans 13 residues. The CDR3 DNA reads TGCGCCAGCAGTGGGTCAGGGAGTCAGCCCCAGCATTTT. Protein product: CASSGSGSQPQHF.

The chain is built from TRBV7-9 and TRBJ2-3; D may be TRBD2 (7 bases). V was cut by 6 bases and J by 9 bases, with 16 bases left in between. Germline V CDR1 and CDR2: SEHNR, FQNEAQ (reference sequence). The CDR3 contains 13 residues. CDR3 sequence: CASRGEGHLTQYF. CDR3 coding DNA: TGTGCCAGCAGGGGGGAGGGACATCTCACGCAGTATTTT.

A single count supports this clone. The chain recombines TRBV13 with TRBJ1-1, with a tentative D call TRBD1 (5 bases). The CDR3 is 14 residues long. Trimming removed 6 bases at V and 4 bases at J, with 15 bases between. Per the germline V gene, CDR1 is PRHDT and CDR2 is FYEKMQ (reference sequence). The chain's CDR3 is CASRGEGAGTEAFF. CDR3 DNA: TGTGCCAGCAGGGGGGAGGGAGCGGGCACTGAAGCTTTCTTT.

This clone was detected only a few times. In nucleotides, the CDR3 is TGTGCCATCAGTGCACTAGCGGGGGACGACAATGAGCAGTTCTTC. Amino acid sequence: CAISALAGDDNEQFF. This chain uses TRBV10-3 with TRBJ2-1; 11 bases match TRBD2. Losses at the gene ends were 4 bases for V and 5 bases for J; bases not matched to a gene: 4. Germline V gene lookup returns CDR1 ENHRY and CDR2 SYGVKD. CDR3 length: 15 residues.

This sequence joins TRBV20-1 and TRBJ1-2; D is possibly TRBD1 (6 bases). Trimming cost V 3 bases and J 4 bases, with 12 bases left between them. Per germline, CDR1 DFQATT and CDR2 SNEGSKA (reference sequence). CDR3 length: 13 amino acids. The CDR3 DNA follows: TGCAGTGCTAGTATGGGGGCTCTCTATGGCTACACCTTC. Protein sequence: CSASMGALYGYTF.

This chain joins TRBV6-6 and TRBJ1-3; the D is unclear. This CDR3 contains 15 residues. Germline V gives CDR1 MNHNY, CDR2 SVGAGI (reference sequence). The V and J ends lost 5 bases and 2 bases respectively, with 13 bases between them. CDR3 sequence: CASSPTAPPGNTIYF. Here the CDR3 DNA reads TGTGCCAGCAGTCCCACAGCTCCGCCTGGAAACACCATATATTTT.